Sequencing of this T cell receptor beta chain was carried out in a study of OX40 agonist ivuxolimab in advanced cancers. Study summary: Prior checkpoint blockade (anti-PD-1, anti-PD-L1 or anti-CTLA-4) was permitted; around 39% had it. Study-level findings and limits: At doses 0.1 to 3.0 mg/kg, CD4+ and CD8+ clones expanded.

The germline gives CDR1 SGHRS, CDR2 YFSETQ. V was pared by 4 bases and J by 2 bases, with 12 bases between. The CDR3 has 14 residues. Method: immunoSEQ multiplex PCR; TCRdb's copy keeps in-frame clones and lacks some. This sample yields about 98,000 clones, of which around 85% are seen a single time; roughly 0.52% belongs to the top ten. About this clone: Its antigen is currently unknown.

The sequence was collected from an adult with an advanced solid tumor such as melanoma, head and neck, liver or kidney cancer. The genes are TRBV5-1 and TRBJ2-5, with D maybe TRBD1 (6 bases). Sequenced here: CD4+ or CD8+ T cells sorted from blood, sampled in a trial of the OX40 agonist ivuxolimab. The CDR3 here is CASSVRDTQETQYF. Written as DNA, the CDR3 is TGCGCCAGCAGCGTCCGGGACACTCAAGAGACCCAGTACTTC.